The T cell receptor beta chain described here comes from a study of vaccination effects on CD4 cells after COVID-19. Study as a whole: In the ViraFEST assay, antigen-specific CD4+ clonotypes were identified by expansion after peptide-pool stimulation. In culture with approximately 10 IU/ml IL-2 and around 10 ug/ml peptides, PBMC were grown at a few million per well.

The authors isolated CD4+ T cells after less than eleven days of culture. Subjects were given two BNT162b2 or mRNA-1273 vaccine doses. Points on this clone: Its antigen is unidentified.

The protocol was immunoSEQ multiplex PCR, while the TCRdb copy is restricted to in-frame clones and leaves out a portion. The data contain under 55,000 clones, roughly 72% of them seen just once; the ten biggest clones take up less than 10%. The sequence was obtained from a human donor who received a COVID-19 vaccine. Sequencing used CD4+ T cells from PBMCs cultured without peptide, obtained after COVID-19 vaccination.

The CDR3 bases are TGTGTCTCATCGGGGCTAGCAGAATTTGAGCAGTACTTC. It is translated as CVSSGLAEFEQYF. The chain joins TRBV5-6 to TRBJ2-7; D is possibly TRBD1 or TRBD2 (5 bases each). The germline V gene has CDR1 SGHDT and CDR2 YYEEEE. This CDR3 has 13 residues.